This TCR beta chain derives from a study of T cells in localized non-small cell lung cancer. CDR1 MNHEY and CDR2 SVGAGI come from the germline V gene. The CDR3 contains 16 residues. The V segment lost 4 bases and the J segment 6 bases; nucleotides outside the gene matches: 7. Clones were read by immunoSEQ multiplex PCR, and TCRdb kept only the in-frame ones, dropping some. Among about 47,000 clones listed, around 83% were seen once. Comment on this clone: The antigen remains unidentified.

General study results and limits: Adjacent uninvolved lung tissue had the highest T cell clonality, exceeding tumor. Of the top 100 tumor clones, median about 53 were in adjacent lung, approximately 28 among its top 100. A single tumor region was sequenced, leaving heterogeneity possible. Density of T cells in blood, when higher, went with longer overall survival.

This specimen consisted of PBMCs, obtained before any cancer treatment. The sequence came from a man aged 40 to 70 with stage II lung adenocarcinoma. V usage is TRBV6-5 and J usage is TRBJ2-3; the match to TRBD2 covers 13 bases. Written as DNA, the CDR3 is TGTGCCAGCAGTTTCTACTCGGGACTAGCGGGGGATACGCAGTATTTT. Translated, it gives CASSFYSGLAGDTQYF.